These 5 T cell receptor beta chains were all obtained from the same sample, sequenced in a study of cytomegalovirus exposure and HLA in healthy donors. Both 60 Vbeta primers and 13 Jbeta primers went into the PCR. Measured with immunoSEQ multiplex PCR; TCRdb has only the in-frame clones, and not every one. The data hold about 160,000 clones, with over 65% observed a single time. The material sequenced was PBMCs. Receptors originate from a woman between 40 and 50 years old in good health and CMV-seronegative.

This chain connects TRBV4-2 to TRBJ2-1, with D unresolved. Germline assignment: CDR1 LGHNA and CDR2 YNFKEQ. The CDR3 extends over 13 amino acids. V shed 0 bases and J shed 5 bases, with 5 bases lying between them. The chain's CDR3 is CASSQDPNNEQFF. In DNA form, the CDR3 reads TGTGCCAGCAGCCAAGATCCCAACAATGAGCAGTTCTTC.

V is TRBV7-6 and J is TRBJ1-3, with 7 bases lining up with TRBD1. The germline V gene has CDR1 SGHVS and CDR2 FNYEAQ. The CDR3 is made up of 16 amino acids. V gave up 5 bases and J gave up 2 bases; unmatched junction bases: 9. The DNA of the CDR3 is TGTGCCAGCAGCCGAACGGGGGACAGTGCTGGAAACACCATATATTTT. Its protein is CASSRTGDSAGNTIYF.

The V call is TRBV6-5, the J call TRBJ2-3, with D perhaps matching TRBD1 (6 bases). Trimming cost V 2 bases and J 5 bases, with 8 bases left between them. Germline V gene lookup returns CDR1 MNHEY and CDR2 SVGAGI. This CDR3 spans 13 amino acids. CDR3 nucleotide sequence: TGTGCCAGCAGTTACCCCAGGGGAGATACGCAGTATTTT. The encoded protein is CASSYPRGDTQYF.

The chain links TRBV2 to TRBJ1-1; D call uncertain. V shed 3 bases and J shed 1 base, with 9 bases lying between them. The CDR3 contains 14 residues. CDR1 is SNHLY and CDR2 is FYNNEI in the germline V gene. CDR3 DNA sequence: TGTGCCAGCAGTGATTACACCAGGAACACTGAAGCTTTCTTT. It is translated as CASSDYTRNTEAFF.

V is TRBV5-1 and J is TRBJ2-3; D is perhaps TRBD2 (6 bases). Trimming left V 1 base short and J 2 bases short, with 17 bases between. The V gene's germline CDR1 is SGHRS and CDR2 YFSETQ. CDR3 length: 17 amino acids. The CDR3 DNA is TGCGCCAGCAGCTTGAGTAGGATGGGACTTCACACAGATACGCAGTATTTT. Its protein product is CASSLSRMGLHTDTQYF.